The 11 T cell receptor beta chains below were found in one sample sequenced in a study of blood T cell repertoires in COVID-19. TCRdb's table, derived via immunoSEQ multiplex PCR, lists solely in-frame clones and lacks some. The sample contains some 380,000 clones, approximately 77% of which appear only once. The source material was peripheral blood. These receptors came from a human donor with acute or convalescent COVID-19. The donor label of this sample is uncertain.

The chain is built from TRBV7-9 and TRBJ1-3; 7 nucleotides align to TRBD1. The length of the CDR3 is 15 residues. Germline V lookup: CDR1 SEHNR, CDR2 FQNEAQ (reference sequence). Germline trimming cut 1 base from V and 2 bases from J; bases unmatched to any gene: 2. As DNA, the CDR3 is TGTGCCAGCAGCTTAGTGGGACAGCCTGGAAACACCATATATTTT. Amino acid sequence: CASSLVGQPGNTIYF. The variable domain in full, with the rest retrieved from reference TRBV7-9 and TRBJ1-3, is DTGVSQNPRHKITKRGQNVTFRCDPISEHNRLYWYRQTLGQGPEFLTYFQNEAQLEKSRLLSDRFSAERPKGSFSTLEIQRTEQGDSAMYLCASSLVGQPGNTIYFGEGSWLTVV.

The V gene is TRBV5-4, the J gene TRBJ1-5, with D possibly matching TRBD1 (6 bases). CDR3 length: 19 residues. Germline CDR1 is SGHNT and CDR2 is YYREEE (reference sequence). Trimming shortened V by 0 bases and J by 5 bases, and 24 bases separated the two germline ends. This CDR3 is CASSLVPPAGDRTHQPQHF. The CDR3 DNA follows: TGTGCCAGCAGCTTGGTTCCCCCGGCAGGGGACCGTACGCATCAGCCCCAGCATTTT.

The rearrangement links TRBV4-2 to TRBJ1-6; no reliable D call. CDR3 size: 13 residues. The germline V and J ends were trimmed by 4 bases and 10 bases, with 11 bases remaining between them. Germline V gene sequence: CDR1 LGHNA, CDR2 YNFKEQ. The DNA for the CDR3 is TGTGCCAGCAGCCCACTAGACTCGTCACCCCTCCACTTT. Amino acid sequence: CASSPLDSSPLHF.

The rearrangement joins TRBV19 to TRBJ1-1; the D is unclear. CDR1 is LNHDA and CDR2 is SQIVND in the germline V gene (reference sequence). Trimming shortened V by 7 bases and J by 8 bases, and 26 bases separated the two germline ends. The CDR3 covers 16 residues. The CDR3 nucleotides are TGTGCCAGTAAGTCAATGACAACCGCACCCGTGTGGGAAGCTTTCTTT. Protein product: CASKSMTTAPVWEAFF.

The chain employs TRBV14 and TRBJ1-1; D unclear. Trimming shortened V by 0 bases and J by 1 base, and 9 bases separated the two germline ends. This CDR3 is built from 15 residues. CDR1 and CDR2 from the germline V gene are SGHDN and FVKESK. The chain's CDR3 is CASSQDRFQNTEAFF. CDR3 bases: TGTGCCAGCAGCCAAGATAGATTTCAGAACACTGAAGCTTTCTTT.

Here the CDR3 reads CASSVGRQFNTGELFF. The CDR3 DNA sequence: TGTGCCAGCAGCGTAGGGCGGCAGTTCAACACCGGGGAGCTGTTTTTT. V gene TRBV9 combines with J gene TRBJ2-2; D not certain. Trimming removed 0 bases at V and 2 bases at J, with 11 bases between. From germline, CDR1 is SGDLS and CDR2 YYNGEE. This CDR3 contains 16 residues. The whole variable domain, filled in from reference TRBV9 and TRBJ2-2, reads DSGVTQTPKHLITATGQRVTLRCSPRSGDLSVYWYQQSLDQGLQFLIQYYNGEERAKGNILERFSAQQFPDLHSELNLSSLELGDSALYFCASSVGRQFNTGELFFGEGSRLTVL.

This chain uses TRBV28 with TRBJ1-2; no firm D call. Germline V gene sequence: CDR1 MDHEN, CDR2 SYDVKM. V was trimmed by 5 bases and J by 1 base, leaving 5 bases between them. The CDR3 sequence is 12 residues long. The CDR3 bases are TGTGCCAGCAGTGAGGGTAACTATGGCTACACCTTC. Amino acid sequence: CASSEGNYGYTF.

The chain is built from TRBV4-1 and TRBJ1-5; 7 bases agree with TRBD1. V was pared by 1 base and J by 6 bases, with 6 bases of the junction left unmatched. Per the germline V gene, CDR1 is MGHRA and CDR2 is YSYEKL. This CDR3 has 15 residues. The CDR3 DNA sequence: TGCGCCAGCAGCCAAGGTAGACAGGGAGGTCAGCCCCAGCATTTT. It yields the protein CASSQGRQGGQPQHF.

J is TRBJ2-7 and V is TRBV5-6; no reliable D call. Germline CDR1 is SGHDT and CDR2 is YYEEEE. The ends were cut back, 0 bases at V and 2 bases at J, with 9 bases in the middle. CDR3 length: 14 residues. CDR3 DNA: TGTGCCAGCAGCTTGGGGGCAGCAACCTACGAGCAGTACTTC. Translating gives CASSLGAATYEQYF.

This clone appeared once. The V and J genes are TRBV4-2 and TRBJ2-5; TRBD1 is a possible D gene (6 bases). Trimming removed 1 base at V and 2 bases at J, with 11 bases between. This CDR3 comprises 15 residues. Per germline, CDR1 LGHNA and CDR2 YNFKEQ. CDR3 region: CASSQAYREQETQYF. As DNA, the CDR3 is TGTGCCAGCAGCCAAGCCTACAGGGAACAAGAGACCCAGTACTTC.

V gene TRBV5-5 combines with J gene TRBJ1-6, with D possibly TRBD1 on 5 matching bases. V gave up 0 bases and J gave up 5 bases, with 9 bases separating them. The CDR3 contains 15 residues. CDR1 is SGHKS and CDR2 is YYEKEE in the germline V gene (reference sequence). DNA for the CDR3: TGTGCCAGCAGCTTGGCGACAGTCAATAATTCACCCCTCCACTTT. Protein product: CASSLATVNNSPLHF.